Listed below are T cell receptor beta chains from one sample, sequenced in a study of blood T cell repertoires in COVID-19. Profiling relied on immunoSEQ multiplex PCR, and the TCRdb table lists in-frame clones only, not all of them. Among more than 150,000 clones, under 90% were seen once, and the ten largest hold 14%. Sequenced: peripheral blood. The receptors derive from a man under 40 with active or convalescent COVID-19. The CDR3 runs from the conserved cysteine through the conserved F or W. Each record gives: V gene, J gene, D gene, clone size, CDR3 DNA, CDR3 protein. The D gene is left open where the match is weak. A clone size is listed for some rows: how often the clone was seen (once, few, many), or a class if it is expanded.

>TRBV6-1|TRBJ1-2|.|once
TGTGCCAGCAGTGAAGTTATAGGCGGAGGGGACTATGGCTACACCTTC
CASSEVIGGGDYGYTF
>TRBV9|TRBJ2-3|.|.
TGTGCCAGCAGTACCCATGCGGGCGCCGGGACAGATACGCAGTATTTT
CASSTHAGAGTDTQYF
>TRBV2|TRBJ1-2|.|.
TGTGCCAGCATTCCGGGAACCGCTTCAGGCTACACCTTC
CASIPGTASGYTF
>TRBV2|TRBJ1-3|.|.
TGTGCCAGCAGTGAAATCTATCCTAACTCTGGAAACACCATATATTTT
CASSEIYPNSGNTIYF
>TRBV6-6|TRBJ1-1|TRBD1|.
TGTGCCAGCAGTCCCGCGAACCACAGGGGGGCGAACACTGAAGCTTTCTTT
CASSPANHRGANTEAFF
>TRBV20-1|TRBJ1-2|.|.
TGCAGTGCTAGTACACCATATGGCTACACCTTC
CSASTPYGYTF
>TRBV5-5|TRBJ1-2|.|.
TGTGCCAGCAGCTTGGAGAGAGGAAGAAGTGGCTACACCTTC
CASSLERGRSGYTF
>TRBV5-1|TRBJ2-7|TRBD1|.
TGCGCCAGCAGCTGGGGACAGGGGGTTGCCTACGAGCAGTACTTC
CASSWGQGVAYEQYF
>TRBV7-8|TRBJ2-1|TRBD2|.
TGTGCCAGCAGCTCCCCTCCGGGACTAGCGGCTTACAATGAGCAGTTCTTC
CASSSPPGLAAYNEQFF
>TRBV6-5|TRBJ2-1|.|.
TGTGCCAGCAGTCCTTCCCCAGGGATCTACAATGAGCAGTTCTTC
CASSPSPGIYNEQFF
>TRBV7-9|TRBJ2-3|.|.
TGTGCCAGCAGCCCCCTCAGGTCAGGGGCCTCGGATACGCAGTATTTT
CASSPLRSGASDTQYF
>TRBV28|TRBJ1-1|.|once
TGTGCCAGCACCCTTGGGTCGGGGTCCCTCACTGAAGCTTTCTTT
CASTLGSGSLTEAFF
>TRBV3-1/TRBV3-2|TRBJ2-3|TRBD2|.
TGTGCCAGCAGCCAAGACACTAGCGGGGGGCGTACGCAGTATTTT
CASSQDTSGGRTQYF
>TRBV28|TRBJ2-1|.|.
TGTGCCAGCAGTTTATGGGGCGGGCGAAGAACAACTGAGCAGTTCTTC
CASSLWGGRRTTEQFF
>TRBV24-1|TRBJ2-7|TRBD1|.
TGTGCCACCAGTGACCGCGGACAGGGCTCCATCCACGAGCAGTACTTC
CATSDRGQGSIHEQYF
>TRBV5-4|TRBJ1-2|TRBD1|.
TGTGCCAGCAGCAACGGAGACAGGGACTATGGCTACACCTTC
CASSNGDRDYGYTF
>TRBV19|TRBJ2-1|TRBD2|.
TGTGCCAGTAGTATCCGATTAGCGGGGGTCAATGAGCAGTTCTTC
CASSIRLAGVNEQFF
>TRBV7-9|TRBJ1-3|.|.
TGTGCCAGCAGCTTAGGGGTAGCTAAAGGAAACACCATATATTTT
CASSLGVAKGNTIYF
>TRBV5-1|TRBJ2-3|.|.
TGCGCCAGCAGCTTGGGCCGGGTGTCTGTCACAGATACGCAGTATTTT
CASSLGRVSVTDTQYF
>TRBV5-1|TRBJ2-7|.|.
TGCGCCAGCAGCCTCTCCTATTCCCAAACCTACGAGCAGTACTTC
CASSLSYSQTYEQYF
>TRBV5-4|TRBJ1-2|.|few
TGTGCCAGCAGTCAGGGAGGTGGCTACACCTTC
CASSQGGGYTF
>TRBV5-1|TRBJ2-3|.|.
TGCGCCAGCAGCCTTTTAGAGGCTAGCGCAGGCACAGATACGCAGTATTTT
CASSLLEASAGTDTQYF
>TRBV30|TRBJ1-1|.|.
TGTGCCTGGAGTGTACCGGGTAGGAACACTGAAGCTTTCTTT
CAWSVPGRNTEAFF
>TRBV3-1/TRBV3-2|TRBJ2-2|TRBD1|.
TGTGCCAGCAGCCAAGTGTTGACAGGGGGCGCGGGGACCGGGGAGCTGTTTTTT
CASSQVLTGGAGTGELFF
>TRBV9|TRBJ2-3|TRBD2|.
TGTGCCAGCAGCCCTTTAGCGGGGGCGCGCACAGATACGCAGTATTTT
CASSPLAGARTDTQYF
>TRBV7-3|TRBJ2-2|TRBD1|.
TGTGCCAGCAGCTTATGGCAGGGGGCAGCCGGGGAGCTGTTTTTT
CASSLWQGAAGELFF
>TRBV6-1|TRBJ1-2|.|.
TGTGCCAGCAGTGAAGTAGGCGGACTGCCCCCCTTCTATGGCTACACCTTC
CASSEVGGLPPFYGYTF
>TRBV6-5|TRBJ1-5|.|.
TGTGCCAGCGTCCACCGGAGGGGCGATCAGCCCCAGCATTTT
CASVHRRGDQPQHF
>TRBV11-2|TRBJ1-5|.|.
TGTGCCAGCAGCTTAGGTCAGGCAGTCAATCAGCCCCAGCATTTT
CASSLGQAVNQPQHF
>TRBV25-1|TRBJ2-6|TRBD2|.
TGTGCCAGCAGTGATGGTAGCGGGCCCTCTGGGGCCAACGTCCTGACTTTC
CASSDGSGPSGANVLTF
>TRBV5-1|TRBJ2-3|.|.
TGCGCCAGCAGCCTTACAGGACCCAGCACAGATACGCAGTATTTT
CASSLTGPSTDTQYF
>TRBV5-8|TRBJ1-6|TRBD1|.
TGTGCCAGCAGCTTGGGACAGGGGAGTAATTCACCCCTCCACTTT
CASSLGQGSNSPLHF
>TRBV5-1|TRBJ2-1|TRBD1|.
TGCGCCAGCAGCTTGGACCCTGACAGGGCCTACAATGAGCAGTTCTTC
CASSLDPDRAYNEQFF
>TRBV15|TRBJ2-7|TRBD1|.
TGTGCCACCAGCAGAGGGACAGGGTACGAACCTAAGAGTGGCGAGCAGTACTTC
CATSRGTGYEPKSGEQYF
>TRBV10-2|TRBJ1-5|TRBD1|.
TGCGCCAGCAGTGACCCGCCTCGGACAGGGAAGTATGGCAATCAGCCCCAGCATTTT
CASSDPPRTGKYGNQPQHF
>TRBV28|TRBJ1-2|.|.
TGTGCCAGCAGTTCCGAGGTTTATGGCTATGGCTACACCTTC
CASSSEVYGYGYTF
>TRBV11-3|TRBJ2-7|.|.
TGTGCCAGCAGCTTACCCTGGGCAGGGGCCTACGAGCAGTACTTC
CASSLPWAGAYEQYF
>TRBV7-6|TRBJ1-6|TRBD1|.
TGTGCCAGCAGCTCACCACAGGGGGAATATTCACCCCTCCACTTT
CASSSPQGEYSPLHF
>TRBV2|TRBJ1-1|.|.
TGTGCCAGCAGTGAAAGGGCGGGGACTGAAGCTTTCTTT
CASSERAGTEAFF
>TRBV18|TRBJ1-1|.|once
TGTGCCAGCTCACCCGGGGAAACGCGCACTGAAGCTTTCTTT
CASSPGETRTEAFF
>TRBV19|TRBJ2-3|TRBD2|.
TGTGCCAGTAGTAAACTAGCGGGGGCCGGAGATACGCAGTATTTT
CASSKLAGAGDTQYF
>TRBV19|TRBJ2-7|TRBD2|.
TGTGCCAGTACCCTAGGCGGGACTAGCTCCTACGAGCAGTACTTC
CASTLGGTSSYEQYF
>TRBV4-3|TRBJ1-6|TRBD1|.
TGCGCCAGCAGCCAAGAAGGGACAGGGAATAATTCACCCCTCCACTTT
CASSQEGTGNNSPLHF
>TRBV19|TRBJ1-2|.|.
TGTGCCAGTAGTATTACAGGGCAAGGGGACTATGGCTACACCTTC
CASSITGQGDYGYTF
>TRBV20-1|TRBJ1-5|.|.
TGCAGTGCCGGGTTAAATCAGCCCCAGCATTTT
CSAGLNQPQHF
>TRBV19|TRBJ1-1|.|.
TGTGCCAGTAGTATTACCCTCGCGGTGAACACTGAAGCTTTCTTT
CASSITLAVNTEAFF
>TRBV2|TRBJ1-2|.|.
TGTGCCAGCAGTGAAAACGGGAGCGGCTACACCTTC
CASSENGSGYTF
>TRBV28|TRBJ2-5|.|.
TGTGCCAGCAGTCAGAGTGCACAGGGATTCCAAGAGACCCAGTACTTC
CASSQSAQGFQETQYF
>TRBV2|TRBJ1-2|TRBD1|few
TGTGCCAGCAGCGGACAGGGGGCTGGCTACACCTTC
CASSGQGAGYTF
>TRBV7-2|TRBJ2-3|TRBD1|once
TGTGCCAGCAGCTTTTTGACAGGGGGCTCAGATACGCAGTATTTT
CASSFLTGGSDTQYF
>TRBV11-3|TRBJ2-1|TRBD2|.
TGTGCCAGCAGCTCGTTTAGCGGGGCTTCCTACAATGAGCAGTTCTTC
CASSSFSGASYNEQFF
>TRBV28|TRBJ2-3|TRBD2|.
TGTGCCAGCAGTTTTGGCGGGGGACTAGCGGGAGTGACAGATACGCAGTATTTT
CASSFGGGLAGVTDTQYF